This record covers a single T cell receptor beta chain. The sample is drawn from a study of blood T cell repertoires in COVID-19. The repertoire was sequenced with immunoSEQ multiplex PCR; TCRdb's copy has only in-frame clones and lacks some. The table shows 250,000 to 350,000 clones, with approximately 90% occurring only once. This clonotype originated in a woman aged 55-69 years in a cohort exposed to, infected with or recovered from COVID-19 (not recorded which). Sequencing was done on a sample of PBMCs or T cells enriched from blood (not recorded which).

This CDR3 reads CASSWATNTYEQYF. For the CDR3, the DNA is TGTGCCAGCAGCTGGGCGACTAACACCTACGAGCAGTACTTC. The rearrangement links TRBV5-6 to TRBJ2-7; D possibly corresponds to TRBD2 (5 bases). V lost 3 bases, J lost 2 bases, and 12 bases lay in between. Germline V gene sequence: CDR1 SGHDT, CDR2 YYEEEE. The CDR3 extends over 14 amino acids.